Described below is a single TCR beta chain sequence and its context. This clone's antigen is unknown. Base qualities are not at hand, and no much larger clone is one base apart. This record belongs to a study of cytomegalovirus exposure and HLA in healthy donors (dated by TCRdb to 2016 to 2017). Some background on the complete study: In an earlier analysis of several hundred of the donors, 276 Gb of sequence data and approximately 120 million unique TCR beta sequences from 180 million or so T cells were reported. An early release that covered 640 HLA-typed donors contained approximately 300 gigabases of sequencing data and tens of millions of unique TCR sequences. Of the roughly 400 genotyped donors, about 80% fell in the genetic ancestry cluster associated with self-reported Caucasian donors. The aim of the study was to test whether cataloging public T cell receptors could identify signatures of past pathogen exposure. The study profiled the T cell repertoires of under 850 subjects by immunosequencing and related them to cytomegalovirus serostatus. Along with the approximately 600-subject first cohort, a separate validation cohort of over a hundred different subjects was used. High-throughput TCR immunosequencing, statistical association of individual TCRs with disease status, and machine learning were combined to predict cytomegalovirus infection status. A later analysis re-examined previously published TCR beta repertoires from over 500 donors and added high-resolution HLA genotyping to investigate patterns of TCR occurrence. Rather than using new phenotypic data, the later analysis identified candidate immune exposures from TCR beta sequences and from how often those sequences occurred across donors. In an earlier analysis of a few hundred of the donors, high-throughput TCR beta sequencing was used to judge whether each TCR beta V gene segment behaved as functional or pseudogenic. Donor age, sex, ethnicity and CMV serostatus were compiled alongside the repertoire data. In a later genetic analysis, genome-wide SNP genotypes for about three fifths of the roughly 670 donors were used, and that subset was treated as a discovery cohort. All discovery cohort repertoires had been generated on a single sequencing platform. HLA typing included class I and class II loci at four-digit resolution. The number of typed donors differed by locus: roughly 629-630 for A, B, C, DRB1 and DQB1; 500 to 550 for DQA1; 606 for DPA1; and roughly 450 for DPB1. Five DR-DQ haplotypes were handled as single units for association and clustering, since linkage in the cohort was strong. Among roughly 400 genotyped donors of the cohort, an average of around 220,000 unique TCR beta nucleotide sequences was sequenced per donor, of which about 18% were non-productive.

The library was built by means of the immunoSEQ multiplex PCR assay. For the multiplex PCR, a mixture combining 60 forward primers for TCR Vbeta segments and 13 reverse primers for TCR Jbeta segments was used. The CDR3 region of rearranged TCR beta genes was amplified from genomic DNA with a multiplex PCR assay. The amplified TCR beta libraries were sequenced on the Illumina HiSeq System as 87-base-pair reads. Processing in the source paper ran as follows. A later analysis tallied around 87 million unique TCR beta chains across the 700 or so repertoires, and some 10 million of those chains were shared by two or more donors. Raw reads were error-corrected and collapsed into unique sequences with a nearest-neighbor algorithm that merged closely related sequences to remove PCR and sequencing errors. V, D and J gene segments were assigned by aligning CDR3 sequences to IMGT reference sequences. For a sequence to be retained, a match of at least six nucleotides to both a V gene segment and a J gene segment was required. A rearrangement was called productive if the CDR3 had no stop codons and remained in frame with V and J, and every other rearrangement was called non-productive. CDR3 was defined according to IMGT convention as the region running from the second conserved V-encoded cysteine to the conserved J-encoded phenylalanine. The earlier analysis of some 580 of the donors excluded any sequence lacking an unambiguous match to a single V gene segment. In an earlier analysis of some 590 of the donors, a V segment was called functional when productive rearrangements were above 56.7%, and segregating when the standard deviation between donors exceeded 5%. A statistical classification framework was built for diagnosing cytomegalovirus status from the catalog of TCR beta chain sequences. V and J gene assignment, in a later analysis, came from comparing TCR nucleotide sequences with IMGT/GENE-DB human TR gene sequences. A later analysis assigned CDR3 sequences and most-parsimonious VDJ recombination scenarios with the TCRdist pipeline. In a later analysis, each TCR beta chain was defined by its CDR3 amino acid sequence together with its V-gene family, and reads lacking a unique V-gene family were excluded. As a way to deal with suspected cross-contamination and a sequencing artifact, a later analysis dropped 500 to 700 nucleotide sequences that were highly shared and had low generation probability. For each public chain, a later analysis derived a clonal expansion index from normalized ranks of inferred template counts within each repertoire. A later analysis computed generation probabilities with a VDJ recombination model fitted to out-of-frame rearrangements, and checked the results against IGoR. A later analysis scored TCR-TCR, TCR-HLA and TCR-CMV co-occurrence with hypergeometric tests, applying a repertoire-size bias correction to TCR pairs. A later analysis estimated false discovery rates by permuting HLA or CMV assignments 20 times. In a later analysis, co-occurring TCRs were grouped using DBSCAN, and TCRdist sequence similarity was added for clustering within HLA-allele-positive subsets. For co-occurrence clustering, repertoires with fewer than 30,000 or more than 120,000 public chains were excluded, along with roughly five repertoires with anomalous nucleotide sharing. TCRdb re-hosts the immuneACCESS table, in-frame sequences only. Its copies lack some clones; in the studies checked, an unresolved V gene accounts for under half of them, and the cause for the rest is not known. V and J calls and clone size are as listed in that table; D and trimming were resolved from the DNA. In this sample the table shows around 110,000 clones, about three quarters of which occur a single time. The ten largest clones add up to about 6.1% of the sample.

Points the paper makes about the study in general: In an earlier analysis of approximately 590 of the donors, most TCR beta V segments appeared in productive rearrangements about 87% or about 30% of the time, broadly matching IMGT annotations. Cytomegalovirus status was reported to be diagnosed by the classifier with high specificity and sensitivity in both the original and validation cohorts. CMV serostatus was the only immune exposure information available for the cohort. An association between a missense DCLRE1C variant and V-gene and J-gene trimming of TCR beta chains was found in a later genetic analysis and replicated in an independent cohort. A further reported finding was that TCR beta sequences accurately predicted the HLA-A and HLA-B alleles for most subjects in the first cohort. A later analysis found that HLA-associated TCR beta chains were more clonally expanded and had lower generation probabilities than equally common non-associated chains. Most TCR sequences were seen in very few donors, while some public TCRs were found in many individuals. Some IMGT-functional V segments, including TRBV6-2 and TRBV6-3, could not be told apart with the 87-base-pair reads, so those segments were excluded. Sequencing depth was assumed to be roughly uniform across donors in the presence/absence analyses, though that assumption may not hold. In vitro tests confirmed that a few of the cytomegalovirus-associated TCR beta chains recognize cytomegalovirus antigens. Strong co-occurrence of HLA alleles, especially DR and DQ, made assigning TCR associations to individual alleles difficult. Because counts were too low, about 17 rarely observed V segments, including chromosome 9 orphons, were excluded from the earlier analysis of 500 to 700 of the donors. In a later analysis, TCR association rates were found to vary across HLA loci, with the most associated TCRs seen for DRB1 alleles and the fewest for HLA-C alleles. Correlated functional status among segregating V segments might be attributable to linkage disequilibrium, but an unknown experimental factor could not be ruled out. Because HLA typing was missing for some donors at each locus, association tests included only the typed subset. This cohort had only TCR beta chains sequenced, and the lack of alpha or paired-chain data limited which features could be detected. The sequencing pipeline was judged likely to have produced a cluster of highly shared sequence variants as a technical artifact. The authors suggested that the approach could potentially be extended to other disease states and immunological phenotypes. A later analysis found that most CMV-associated TCR beta chains appeared HLA-restricted, with HLA associations seemingly driven largely by CMV exposure. Compared with the 666-donor mean, donors in an Asian-associated ancestry cluster had fewer N-insertions in productive TCRs, according to a later genetic analysis. Several of the top co-occurrence clusters appeared to be linked to parvovirus B19, influenza, CMV and Epstein-Barr virus, according to a later analysis. The study gave a list of about 150 TCR beta chains associated with cytomegalovirus. Specific HLA alleles were associated with some 15,000 TCR beta sequences at a false discovery rate of 0.05 in a later analysis.

Taken from cysteine to phenylalanine, the CDR3 has 15 residues. Only the CDR3 part of the read is kept: 45 bases, read in frame from the first base. The V end loses 2 bases and the J end loses 6 bases, and a stretch of 13 bases separates them. CDR1 and CDR2, per the germline V gene, are MNHNS and SASEGT. The cohort comprised some 730 healthy bone marrow donors. Cohort members were all nominally healthy when sampled, although unrecorded immune exposures were likely present. The donor was CMV seropositive and belonged to the group of about 290 seropositive cohort members. A peripheral blood sample was provided by each donor, and peripheral blood mononuclear cells were used for TCR beta sequencing. Genomic DNA extraction from the blood cell samples was performed with the Qiagen DNeasy Blood Extraction Kit.

The sample comprised PBMCs. The sequence was collected from a woman in her 50s in good health and CMV-seropositive. The rearranged segments are TRBV6-1 and TRBJ2-2, and TRBD1 may be the D gene, going by 6 matching bases. DNA sequence: TGTGCCAGCAGTGAATCCTCGCCAGGGGCCGGGGAGCTGTTTTTT. Translated, this gives CASSESSPGAGELFF.